This TCR beta chain was identified during a study of cytomegalovirus exposure and HLA in healthy donors. General study results and limits: Previous analysis showed most TCR beta V segments were productive about 87% or about 30% of the time.

The CDR3 runs to 14 residues. Germline V CDR1 and CDR2: MNHEY, SVGAGI. The V and J ends lost 2 bases and 4 bases respectively, with 9 bases between them. PCR primers comprised 60 Vbeta and 13 Jbeta primers. The method was immunoSEQ multiplex PCR; TCRdb's version includes in-frame clones alone and lacks a portion of them. This table lists about 52,000 clones. As regards this clone: What it recognizes is unknown.

The specimen was PBMCs. V usage is TRBV6-5 and J usage is TRBJ1-3, with TRBD1 as a possible D gene (5 bases). The sequence derives from a woman aged 45-65 years in good health and CMV-seropositive. CDR3: CASSYRQGGNTIYF. CDR3 DNA sequence: TGTGCCAGCAGTTACAGGCAGGGAGGAAACACCATATATTTT.